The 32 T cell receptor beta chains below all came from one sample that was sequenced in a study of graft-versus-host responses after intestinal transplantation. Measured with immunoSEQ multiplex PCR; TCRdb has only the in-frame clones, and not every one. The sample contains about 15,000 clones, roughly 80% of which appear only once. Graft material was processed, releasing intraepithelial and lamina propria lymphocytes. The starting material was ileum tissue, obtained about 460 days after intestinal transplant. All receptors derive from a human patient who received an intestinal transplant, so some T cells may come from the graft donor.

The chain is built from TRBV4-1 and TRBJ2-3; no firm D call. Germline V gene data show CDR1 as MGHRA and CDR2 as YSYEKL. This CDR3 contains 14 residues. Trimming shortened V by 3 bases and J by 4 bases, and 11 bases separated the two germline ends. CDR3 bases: TGCGCCAGCAGCCAGGCTTCAGTCCCAGATACGCAGTATTTT. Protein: CASSQASVPDTQYF.

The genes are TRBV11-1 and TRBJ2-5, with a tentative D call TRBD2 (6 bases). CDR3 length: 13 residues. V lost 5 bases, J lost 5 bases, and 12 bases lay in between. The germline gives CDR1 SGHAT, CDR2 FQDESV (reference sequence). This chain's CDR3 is CASSTRLGETQYF. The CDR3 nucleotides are TGTGCCAGCAGCACCCGACTAGGGGAGACCCAGTACTTC.

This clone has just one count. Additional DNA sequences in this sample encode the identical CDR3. The CDR3, as DNA: TGTGCCAGCAGTGATAGCCCGGATACGCAGTATTTT. The encoded protein is CASSDSPDTQYF. The V call is TRBV6-1, the J call TRBJ2-3; no definite D call. Trimming removed 3 bases from V and 6 bases from J, with 7 bases in between. Germline CDR1 is MNHNS and CDR2 is SASEGT. The CDR3 length is 12 residues.

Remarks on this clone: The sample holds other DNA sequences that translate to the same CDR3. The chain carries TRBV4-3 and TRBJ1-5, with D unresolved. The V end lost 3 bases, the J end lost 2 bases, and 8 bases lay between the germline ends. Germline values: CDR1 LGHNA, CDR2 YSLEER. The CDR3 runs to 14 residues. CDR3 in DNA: TGCGCCAGCAGCCAGGGGATGGGCAATCAGCCCCAGCATTTT. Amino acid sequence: CASSQGMGNQPQHF.

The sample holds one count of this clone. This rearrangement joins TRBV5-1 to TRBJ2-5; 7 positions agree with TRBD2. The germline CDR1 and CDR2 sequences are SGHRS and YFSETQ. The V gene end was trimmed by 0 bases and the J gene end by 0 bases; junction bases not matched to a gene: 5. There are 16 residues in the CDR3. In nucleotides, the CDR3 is TGCGCCAGCAGCTTGGAGTTGCGGGGGAACCAAGAGACCCAGTACTTC. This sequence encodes CASSLELRGNQETQYF.

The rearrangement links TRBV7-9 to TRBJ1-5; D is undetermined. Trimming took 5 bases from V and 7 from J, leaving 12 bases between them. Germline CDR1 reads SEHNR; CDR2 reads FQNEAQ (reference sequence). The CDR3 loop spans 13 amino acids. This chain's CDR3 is CASSQQTRQPQHF. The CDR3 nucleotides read TGTGCCAGCAGCCAACAAACCCGCCAGCCCCAGCATTTT. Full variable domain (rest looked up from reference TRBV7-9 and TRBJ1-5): DTGVSQNPRHKITKRGQNVTFRCDPISEHNRLYWYRQTLGQGPEFLTYFQNEAQLEKSRLLSDRFSAERPKGSFSTLEIQRTEQGDSAMYLCASSQQTRQPQHFGDGTRLSIL.

Here the CDR3 reads CSANRPRQFF. Written as DNA, the CDR3 is TGCAGTGCTAACCGCCCTAGGCAGTTCTTC. This rearrangement joins TRBV20-1 to TRBJ2-1; D gene uncertain. The V and J ends lost 4 bases and 12 bases respectively, with 10 bases between them. This CDR3 region has 10 residues. The germline gives CDR1 DFQATT, CDR2 SNEGSKA (reference sequence).

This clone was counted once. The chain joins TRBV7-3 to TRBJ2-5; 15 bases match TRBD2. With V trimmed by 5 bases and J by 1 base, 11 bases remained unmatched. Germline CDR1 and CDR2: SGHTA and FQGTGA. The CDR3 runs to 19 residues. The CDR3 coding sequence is TGTGCCAGCAGCCCAACCCCCGGGACTAGCGGGGGGCGCCAAGAGACCCAGTACTTC. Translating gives CASSPTPGTSGGRQETQYF.

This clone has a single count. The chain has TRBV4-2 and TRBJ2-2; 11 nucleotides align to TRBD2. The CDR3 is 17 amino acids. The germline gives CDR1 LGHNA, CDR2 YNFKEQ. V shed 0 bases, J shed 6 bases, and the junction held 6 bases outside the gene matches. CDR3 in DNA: TGTGCCAGCAGCCAAGACTATGGTAGCGGGGGGGCCGGGGAGCTGTTTTTT. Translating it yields CASSQDYGSGGAGELFF.

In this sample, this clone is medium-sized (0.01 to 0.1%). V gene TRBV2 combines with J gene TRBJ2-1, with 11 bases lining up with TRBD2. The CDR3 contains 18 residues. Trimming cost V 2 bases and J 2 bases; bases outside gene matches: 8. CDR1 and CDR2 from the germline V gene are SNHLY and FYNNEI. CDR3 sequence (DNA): TGTGCCAGCAGTGAATATGGTAGACTAGCGGGGACCTACAATGAGCAGTTCTTC. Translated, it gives CASSEYGRLAGTYNEQFF.

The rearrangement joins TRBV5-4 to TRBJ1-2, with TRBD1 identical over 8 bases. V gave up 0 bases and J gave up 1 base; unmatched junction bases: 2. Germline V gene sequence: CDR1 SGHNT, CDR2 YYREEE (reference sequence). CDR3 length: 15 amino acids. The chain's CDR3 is CASSLGQGSNYGYTF. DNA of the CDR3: TGTGCCAGCAGCTTGGGACAGGGGAGTAACTATGGCTACACCTTC. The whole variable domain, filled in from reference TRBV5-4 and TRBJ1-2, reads ETGVTQSPTHLIKTRGQQVTLRCSSQSGHNTVSWYQQALGQGPQFIFQYYREEENGRGNFPPRFSGLQFPNYSSELNVNALELDDSALYLCASSLGQGSNYGYTFGSGTRLTVV.

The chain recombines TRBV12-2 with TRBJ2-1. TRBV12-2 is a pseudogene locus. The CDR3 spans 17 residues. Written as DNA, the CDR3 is TGTGCAAGTCGCCCTATTGGGGGTCCGAGCTCCTACAATGAGCAGTTCTTC. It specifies CASRPIGGPSSYNEQFF.

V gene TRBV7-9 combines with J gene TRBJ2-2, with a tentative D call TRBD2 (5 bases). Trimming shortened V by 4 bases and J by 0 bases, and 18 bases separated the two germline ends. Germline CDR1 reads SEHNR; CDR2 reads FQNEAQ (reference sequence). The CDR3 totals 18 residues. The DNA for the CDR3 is TGTGCCAGCAGCTCTAATAACGGGGTGTTCGCGAACACCGGGGAGCTGTTTTTT. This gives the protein CASSSNNGVFANTGELFF. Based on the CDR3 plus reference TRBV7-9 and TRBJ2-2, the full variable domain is DTGVSQNPRHKITKRGQNVTFRCDPISEHNRLYWYRQTLGQGPEFLTYFQNEAQLEKSRLLSDRFSAERPKGSFSTLEIQRTEQGDSAMYLCASSSNNGVFANTGELFFGEGSRLTVL.

CDR3 protein: CASSVSGTSSNEQFF. CDR3 in DNA: TGTGCCAGCAGTGTTTCCGGGACTAGCAGCAATGAGCAGTTCTTC. The genes are TRBV27 and TRBJ2-1; 9 nucleotides agree with TRBD2. Germline CDR1 is MNHEY and CDR2 is SMNVEV (reference sequence). J lost 6 bases, V lost 5 bases, and 8 bases had no gene match. The length of the CDR3 is 15 residues.

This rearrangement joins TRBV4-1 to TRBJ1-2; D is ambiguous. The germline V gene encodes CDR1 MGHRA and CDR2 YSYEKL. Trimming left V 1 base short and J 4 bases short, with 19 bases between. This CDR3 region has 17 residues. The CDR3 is CASSQAPHGNIFYGYTF. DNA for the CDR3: TGCGCCAGCAGCCAAGCCCCCCATGGGAACATTTTCTATGGCTACACCTTC.

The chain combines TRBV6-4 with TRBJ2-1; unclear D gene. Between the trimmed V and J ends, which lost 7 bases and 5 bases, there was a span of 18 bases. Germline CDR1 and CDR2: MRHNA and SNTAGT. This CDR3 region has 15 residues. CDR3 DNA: TGTGCCAGCACCCGGTACGGTTGTCGCGACAATGAGCAGTTCTTC. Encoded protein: CASTRYGCRDNEQFF.

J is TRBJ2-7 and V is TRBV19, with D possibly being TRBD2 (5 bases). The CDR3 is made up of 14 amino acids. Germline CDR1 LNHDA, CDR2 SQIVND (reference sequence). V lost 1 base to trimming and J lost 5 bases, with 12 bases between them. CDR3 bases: TGTGCCAGTAGTATAGTCTGGGGAGAAGACGAGCAGTACTTC. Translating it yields CASSIVWGEDEQYF.

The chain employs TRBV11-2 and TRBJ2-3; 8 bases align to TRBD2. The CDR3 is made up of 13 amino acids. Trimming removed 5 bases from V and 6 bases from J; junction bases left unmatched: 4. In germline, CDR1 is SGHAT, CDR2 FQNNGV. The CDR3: CASSRPGGDTQYF. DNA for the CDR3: TGTGCCAGCAGCCGACCGGGGGGGGATACGCAGTATTTT.

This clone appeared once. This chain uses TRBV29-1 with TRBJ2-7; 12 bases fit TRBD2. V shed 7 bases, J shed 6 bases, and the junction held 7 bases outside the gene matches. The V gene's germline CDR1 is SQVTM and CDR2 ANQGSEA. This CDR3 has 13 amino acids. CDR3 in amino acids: CSGSASGRGEQYF. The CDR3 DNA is TGCAGCGGGTCGGCTAGCGGGAGGGGCGAGCAGTACTTC.

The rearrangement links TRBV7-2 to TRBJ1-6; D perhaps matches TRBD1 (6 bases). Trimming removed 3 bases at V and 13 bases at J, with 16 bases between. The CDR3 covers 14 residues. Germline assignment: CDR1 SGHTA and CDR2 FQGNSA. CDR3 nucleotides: TGTGCCAGCAGCTTTCTCGCAGGGGTGATCCCCCTCCACTTT. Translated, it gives CASSFLAGVIPLHF.

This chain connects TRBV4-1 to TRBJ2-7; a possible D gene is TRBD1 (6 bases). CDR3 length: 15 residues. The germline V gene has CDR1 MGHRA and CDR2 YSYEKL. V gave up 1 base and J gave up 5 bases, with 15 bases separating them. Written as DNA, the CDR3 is TGCGCCAGCAGCCAAGGGGGGCAGGGAACGAACGAGCAGTACTTC. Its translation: CASSQGGQGTNEQYF.

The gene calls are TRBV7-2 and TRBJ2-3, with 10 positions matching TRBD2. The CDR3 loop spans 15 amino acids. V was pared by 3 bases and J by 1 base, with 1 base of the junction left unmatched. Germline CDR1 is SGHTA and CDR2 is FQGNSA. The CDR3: CASSFGTSGTDTQYF. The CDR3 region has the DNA TGTGCCAGCAGCTTCGGGACTAGCGGCACAGATACGCAGTATTTT.

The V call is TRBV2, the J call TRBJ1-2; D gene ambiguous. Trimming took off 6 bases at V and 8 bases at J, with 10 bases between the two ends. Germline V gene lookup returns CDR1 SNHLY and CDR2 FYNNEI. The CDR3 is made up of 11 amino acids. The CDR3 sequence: CASSARWGYTF. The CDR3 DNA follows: TGTGCCAGCAGCGCCCGATGGGGCTACACCTTC.

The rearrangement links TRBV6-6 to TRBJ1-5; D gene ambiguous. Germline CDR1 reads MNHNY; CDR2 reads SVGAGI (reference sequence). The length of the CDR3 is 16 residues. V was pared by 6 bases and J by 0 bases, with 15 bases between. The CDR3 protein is CASSNELGVSNQPQHF. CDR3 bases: TGTGCCAGCAGCAACGAACTTGGTGTTAGCAATCAGCCCCAGCATTTT.

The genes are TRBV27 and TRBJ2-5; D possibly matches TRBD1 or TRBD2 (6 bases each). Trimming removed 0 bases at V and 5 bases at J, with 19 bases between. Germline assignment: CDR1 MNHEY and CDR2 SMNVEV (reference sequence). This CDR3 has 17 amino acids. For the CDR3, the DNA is TGTGCCAGCAGTTTATCGGGGGTGATGGGGGGCGGGGAGACCCAGTACTTC. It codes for CASSLSGVMGGGETQYF.

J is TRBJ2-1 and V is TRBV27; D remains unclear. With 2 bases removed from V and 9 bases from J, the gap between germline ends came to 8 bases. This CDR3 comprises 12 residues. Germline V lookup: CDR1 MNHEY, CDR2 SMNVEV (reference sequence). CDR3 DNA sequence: TGTGCCAGCAGTTTACTGGGTCGTGAGCAGTTCTTC. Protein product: CASSLLGREQFF.

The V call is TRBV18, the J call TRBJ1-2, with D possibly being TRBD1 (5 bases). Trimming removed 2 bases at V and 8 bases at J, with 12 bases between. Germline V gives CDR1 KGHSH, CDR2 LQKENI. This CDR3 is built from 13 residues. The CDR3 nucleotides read TGTGCCAGCTCACCAGTGGGGCTGGGGGGCTACACCTTC. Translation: CASSPVGLGGYTF.

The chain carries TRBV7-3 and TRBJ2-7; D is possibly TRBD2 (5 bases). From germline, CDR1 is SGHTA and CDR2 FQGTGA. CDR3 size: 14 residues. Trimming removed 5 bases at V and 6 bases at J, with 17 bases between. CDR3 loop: CASSLAQLGGEQYF. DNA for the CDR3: TGTGCCAGCAGCCTAGCCCAACTGGGTGGCGAGCAGTACTTC.

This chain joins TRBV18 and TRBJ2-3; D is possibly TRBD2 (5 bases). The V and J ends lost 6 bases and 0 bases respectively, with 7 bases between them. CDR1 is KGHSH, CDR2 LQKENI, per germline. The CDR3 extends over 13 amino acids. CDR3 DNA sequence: TGTGCCAGCTCGAGGGATAGCACAGATACGCAGTATTTT. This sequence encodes CASSRDSTDTQYF.

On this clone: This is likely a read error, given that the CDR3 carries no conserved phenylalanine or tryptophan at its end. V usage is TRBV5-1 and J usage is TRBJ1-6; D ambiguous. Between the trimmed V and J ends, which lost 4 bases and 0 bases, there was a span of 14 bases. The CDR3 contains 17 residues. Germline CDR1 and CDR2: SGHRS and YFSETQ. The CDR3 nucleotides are TGCGCCAGCAGCCGAGGACGGGAGAGCTCCTATAATTCACCCCTCCACCTT. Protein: CASSRGRESSYNSPLHL.

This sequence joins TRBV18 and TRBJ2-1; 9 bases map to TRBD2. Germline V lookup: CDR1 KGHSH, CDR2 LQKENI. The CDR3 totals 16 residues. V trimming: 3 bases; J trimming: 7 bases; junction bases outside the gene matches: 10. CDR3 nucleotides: TGTGCCAGCTCACCCCCCCGGGCGGGGGGGCCGAATGAGCAGTTCTTC. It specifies CASSPPRAGGPNEQFF.

The CDR3 sequence: CASSGDPNGYTF. The CDR3 coding sequence is TGTGCCAGCAGTGGGGACCCTAATGGCTACACCTTC. The V gene is TRBV6-1, the J gene TRBJ1-2, with D perhaps matching TRBD1 (5 bases). Looked up from germline, CDR1 is MNHNS and CDR2 is SASEGT. The CDR3 extends over 12 amino acids. V lost 4 bases, J lost 6 bases, and 9 bases lay in between.